The T cell receptor beta chain described here comes from a study of T cells in localized non-small cell lung cancer. Germline assignment: CDR1 SGHRS and CDR2 YFSETQ. The CDR3 length is 15 residues. V gave up 6 bases and J gave up 4 bases; unmatched junction bases: 8. Generated by immunoSEQ multiplex PCR, the TCRdb table keeps only in-frame clones and is missing some. This table has about 3,400 clones, approximately 20% appearing once. The sample was lung tumor tissue, taken before any cancer treatment. The chain carries TRBV5-1 and TRBJ2-3; 10 positions agree with TRBD2. The clonotype comes from a man aged 18 to 50 with stage II lung adenocarcinoma. CDR3 sequence reads: CASNQRGGPSDTQYF. CDR3 nucleotide sequence: TGCGCCAGCAACCAGCGGGGGGGCCCCTCAGATACGCAGTATTTT.